This T cell receptor (beta chain) derives from a study of T cells in Graves' hyperthyroidism and ophthalmopathy. Findings of the study overall: The blood repertoire included most of the expanded thyroid clonotypes above 0.001.

TCR beta CDR3 regions were amplified from RNA transcripts. TCR CDR3 regions were first amplified by RT-PCR with HTBI primers. A single record per CDR3 protein comes from TCRdb applying MiXCR to the multiplex PCR reads. This table holds 350,000 to 400,000 distinct CDR3 sequences, 15% found once. Note on this clonotype: Its antigen remains unknown.

In germline, CDR1 is SGHRS, CDR2 YFSETQ. The CDR3 runs 14 residues. Trimming cost V 5 bases and J 0 bases, with 11 bases left between them. This TCR was sampled from a woman aged 25 to 39 with Graves' hyperthyroidism. The V gene is TRBV5-1, the J gene TRBJ1-1; perhaps TRBD1 as D (5 bases). The source material was blood. This CDR3 is CASRGMDMNTEAFF. The DNA for the CDR3 is TGCGCCAGCAGGGGGATGGACATGAACACTGAAGCTTTCTTT.